Each of the 7 T cell receptor beta chains below was sequenced from the same sample in a study of blood T cell repertoires in COVID-19. Sequenced by immunoSEQ multiplex PCR; TCRdb stores in-frame clones only, minus some. Here the sample spans roughly 79,000 clones, 87% being singletons. Sequenced: peripheral blood. The receptor source for this set is an elderly woman with active or convalescent COVID-19.

The chain uses TRBV5-1 and TRBJ2-1; 10 positions match TRBD1. Germline V CDR1 and CDR2: SGHRS, YFSETQ. After removal of 4 bases from V and 3 bases from J, the junction contained 4 bases not matched to a gene. The CDR3 extends over 15 amino acids. Here the CDR3 reads CASSPGQGIYNEQFF. CDR3 coding DNA: TGCGCCAGCAGCCCGGGACAGGGGATCTACAATGAGCAGTTCTTC. The whole variable domain, filled in from reference TRBV5-1 and TRBJ2-1, reads KAGVTQTPRYLIKTRGQQVTLSCSPISGHRSVSWYQQTPGQGLQFLFEYFSETQRNKGNFPGRFSGRQFSNSRSEMNVSTLELGDSALYLCASSPGQGIYNEQFFGPGTRLTVL.

In DNA form, the CDR3 reads TGTGCCAGCACCTCCTCGTCGGGAGGAGAGACCCAGTACTTC. Its translation is CASTSSSGGETQYF. This chain links TRBV7-2 with TRBJ2-5; 7 nucleotides agree with TRBD2. The CDR3 length is 14 residues. Germline CDR1 SGHTA, CDR2 FQGNSA. V lost 7 bases, J lost 4 bases, and 9 bases stayed unmatched.

The chain recombines TRBV18 with TRBJ1-5, with a weak D call TRBD1 (5 bases). V dropped 4 bases and J dropped 6 bases, with 10 bases sitting between them. The CDR3 runs 13 residues. The V gene's germline CDR1 is KGHSH and CDR2 LQKENI. CDR3 nucleotide sequence: TGTGCCAGCTCACTAGACGGGGGTCAGCCCCAGCATTTT. Translating gives CASSLDGGQPQHF.

V usage is TRBV2 and J usage is TRBJ2-2, with D possibly matching TRBD1 (7 bases). V gave up 4 bases and J gave up 5 bases, with 14 bases separating them. The length of the CDR3 is 15 residues. Germline V lookup: CDR1 SNHLY, CDR2 FYNNEI. The CDR3, as DNA: TGTGCCAGCAGTGTTGGACAGGCGGGGACCGGGGAGCTGTTTTTT. Translating gives CASSVGQAGTGELFF.

This clone was counted once. The CDR3 loop is CASGLQLSSDRNTEAFF. CDR3 coding DNA: TGTGCTAGTGGTTTGCAACTATCGTCGGACAGAAACACTGAAGCTTTCTTT. V is TRBV12-5 and J is TRBJ1-1; a possible D gene is TRBD1 (6 bases). The ends were cut back, 2 bases at V and 2 bases at J, with 18 bases in the middle. CDR3 size: 17 residues. CDR1 is LGHNT and CDR2 is FRNRAP in the germline V gene.

J is TRBJ2-1 and V is TRBV7-3; D remains unclear. The CDR3 sequence is 13 residues long. V was pared by 3 bases and J by 5 bases, with 8 bases between. In germline, CDR1 is SGHTA, CDR2 FQGTGA. CDR3 coding DNA: TGTGCCAGCAGCTTCGGTACGGACAATGAGCAGTTCTTC. It specifies CASSFGTDNEQFF.

CDR3 in amino acids: CASSIGAGGFGNQPQHF. CDR3 nucleotide sequence: TGTGCCAGTAGTATTGGGGCAGGGGGATTCGGCAATCAGCCCCAGCATTTT. The rearrangement links TRBV19 to TRBJ1-5; TRBD1 matches at 7 bases. Germline V gene sequence: CDR1 LNHDA, CDR2 SQIVND (reference sequence). The CDR3 has 17 residues. V lost 3 bases, J lost 2 bases, and 10 bases stayed unmatched.